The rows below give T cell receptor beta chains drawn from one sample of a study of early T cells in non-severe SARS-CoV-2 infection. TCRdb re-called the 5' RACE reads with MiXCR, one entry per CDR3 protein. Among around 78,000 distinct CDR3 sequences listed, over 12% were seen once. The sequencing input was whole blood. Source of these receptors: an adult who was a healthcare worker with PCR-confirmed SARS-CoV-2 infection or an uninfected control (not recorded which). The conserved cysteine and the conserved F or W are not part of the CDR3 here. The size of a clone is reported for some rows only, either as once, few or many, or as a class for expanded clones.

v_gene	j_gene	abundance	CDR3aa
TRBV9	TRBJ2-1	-	ASSLAGGSTDEQF
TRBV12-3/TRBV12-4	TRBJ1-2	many	ASSRDRVNGYT
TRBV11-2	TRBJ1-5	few	ASSLGSGPTGYSNQPQH
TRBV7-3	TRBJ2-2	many	ASKKGNTGELF
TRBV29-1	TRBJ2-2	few	SVRGAEGELF
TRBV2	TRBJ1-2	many	ASSQGNYGYT
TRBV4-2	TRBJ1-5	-	ASSQVPGYSNQPQH
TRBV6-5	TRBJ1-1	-	ASRAGWVTEAF
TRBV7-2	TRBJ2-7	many	ASSITIPASGRIYGGEQY
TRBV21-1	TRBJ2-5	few	ASSKATSGEKETQY
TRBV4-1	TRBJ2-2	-	ASSQVLGGELF
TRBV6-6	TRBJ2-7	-	ASSLRGGRGTSYEQY
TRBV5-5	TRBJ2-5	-	ASSGRGAGETQY
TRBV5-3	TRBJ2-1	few	ARSRTDRGRTSYNEQF
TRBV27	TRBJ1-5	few	ASSGGAVNQPQH
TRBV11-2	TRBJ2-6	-	ASSLPWANVLT
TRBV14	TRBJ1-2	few	ASSPFWTEASYT
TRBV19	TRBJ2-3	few	ASSIRRAGSTDTQY
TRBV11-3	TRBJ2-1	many	ASSPLGDSRGNEQF
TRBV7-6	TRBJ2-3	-	ASREGTADTQY
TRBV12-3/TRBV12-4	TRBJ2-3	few	ASSSRLAGGPKDTQY
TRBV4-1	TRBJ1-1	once	ASRGSGRNTEAF
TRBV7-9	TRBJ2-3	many	ASSLSGGAGDTQY
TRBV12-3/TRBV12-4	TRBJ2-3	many	ASSSTGGADTQY
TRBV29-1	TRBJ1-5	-	SVREPNQPQH
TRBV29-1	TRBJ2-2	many	SVPSGMATGELF
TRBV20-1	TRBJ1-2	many	SARQGTGGAGYT
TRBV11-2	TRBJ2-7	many	ASSLGQGTYEQY
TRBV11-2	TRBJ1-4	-	ASSLGQGANEKLF
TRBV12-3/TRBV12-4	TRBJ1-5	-	ASRGGVSQH
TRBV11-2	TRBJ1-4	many	ASSPRDSEKLF
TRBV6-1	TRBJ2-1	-	ASRISLGAYNEQF
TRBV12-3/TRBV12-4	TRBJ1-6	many	ASSLGTGSPLH
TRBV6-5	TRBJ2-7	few	ASSYSTGQGSYEQY
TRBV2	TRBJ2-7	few	ASVPRGLTYEQY
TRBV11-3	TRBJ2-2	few	ASSLDLVGVYTGELF
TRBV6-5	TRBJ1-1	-	ASSYYGPLRDTEAF
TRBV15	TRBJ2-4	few	ATSRDKVPGRKNIQY
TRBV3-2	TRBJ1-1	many	ASSQSALGNTEAF
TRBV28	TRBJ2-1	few	ASSSSQAAHNEQF
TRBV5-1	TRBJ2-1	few	ASSLDLNEQF
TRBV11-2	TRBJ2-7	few	ASSVRDRGRVVWNEQY
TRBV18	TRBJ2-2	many	ASSLTGELF
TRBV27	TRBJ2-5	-	ASSMGQRETQY
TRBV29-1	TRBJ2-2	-	SVQAGVNTGELF
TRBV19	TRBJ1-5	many	ASSTGTGSNQPQH
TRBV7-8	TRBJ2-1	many	ASSLGQSFNEQF
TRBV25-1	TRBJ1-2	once	ASSRTGYGYT
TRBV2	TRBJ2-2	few	ASSETGTIAGELF
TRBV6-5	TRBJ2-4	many	AVNPTGSDIQY
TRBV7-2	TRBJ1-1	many	ASSLVLTGRGTEAF
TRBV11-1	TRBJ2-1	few	ASSKGLAGGTYNEQF